This T cell receptor beta chain was documented in a study of cytomegalovirus exposure and HLA in healthy donors. The study's findings and limits: First-cohort TCR clusters were later found to tend to co-occur in the approximately 120 validation repertoires. The study flagged around 150 TCR beta chains as cytomegalovirus-associated.

Profiling relied on immunoSEQ multiplex PCR, and the TCRdb table lists in-frame clones only, not all of them. The sample lists about 78,000 clones, 96% occurring once. In this sample, this clone turned up a few times. Its target is unknown. The same CDR3 also results from other DNA sequences found in this sample. The CDR3 contains 14 residues. Between the trimmed V and J ends, which lost 2 bases and 3 bases, there was a span of 7 bases. The germline V gene has CDR1 MNHNS and CDR2 SASEGT. The study drew the donors from its approximately 110-subject validation cohort, separate from the roughly 700-subject first cohort.

The sequencing input was PBMCs. The gene calls are TRBV6-1 and TRBJ2-2; D gene uncertain. This receptor was obtained from a man between 18 and 35 years old in good health and CMV-seropositive. The CDR3 DNA follows: TGTGCCAGCAGTGAACTCGCGGACACCGGGGAGCTGTTTTTT. Protein sequence: CASSELADTGELFF.